Listed below are T cell receptor beta chains from one sample, sequenced in a study of technical replicates of blood from several donors. Only in-frame clones appear in the TCRdb table, and some are missing; sequencing was by immunoSEQ multiplex PCR. This table holds some 80,000 clones, 70% to 90% found once. The specimen sequenced was PBMCs. All receptors come from a human donor in good health. Some clones in this sample may be carry-over from other donors' samples. The CDR3 runs from the conserved cysteine through the conserved F or W. D genes are given only for firm matches. Some rows have no size entry. The others give once, few or many, or a class for an expanded clone.

j_gene | v_gene | abundance | d_gene | CDR3nt | CDR3aa
TRBJ2-1 | TRBV7-9 | once | . | TGTGCCAGCAGCTTAGCGGGGCGCCGAACCCTGGGTGATGAGCAGTTCTTC | CASSLAGRRTLGDEQFF
TRBJ2-1 | TRBV6-1 | . | TRBD1 | TGTGCCAGCAGTGAAGGGAACAGGGGTCTCAACAAACGAGATGAGCAGTTCTTC | CASSEGNRGLNKRDEQFF
TRBJ1-2 | TRBV6-1 | . | TRBD1 | TGTGCCAGCAGTGAACCCGCCCGACAGGGAGCTAACTATGGCTACACCTTC | CASSEPARQGANYGYTF
TRBJ2-7 | TRBV7-9 | . | TRBD1 | TGTGCCAGCAGCTTACAGGGACAGCGGAATTACGAGCAGTACTTC | CASSLQGQRNYEQYF
TRBJ2-7 | TRBV7-8 | . | TRBD1 | TGTGCCAGCAGCTGGGACAGGGGCTCCTACGAGCAGTACTTC | CASSWDRGSYEQYF
TRBJ2-7 | TRBV5-6 | . | . | TGTGCCAGCAGCTTGCATAGTGAGCAGTACTTC | CASSLHSEQYF
TRBJ2-5 | TRBV29-1 | once | . | TGCAGCGTTGTCGGGTTAGAAGAGACCCAGTACTTC | CSVVGLEETQYF
TRBJ2-7 | TRBV7-2 | . | . | TGTGCCACCCGGACGGGGGATAGCTCCTACGAGCAGTACTTC | CATRTGDSSYEQYF
TRBJ2-7 | TRBV25-1 | few | TRBD2 | TGTGCCAGCAGTGAAGGGGGAGGACTAGCAAGGAGCTCCTACGAGCAGTACTTC | CASSEGGGLARSSYEQYF
TRBJ2-2 | TRBV7-9 | once | . | TGTGCCAGCAGCTTACTTTCGGGGTACACCGGGGAGCTGTTTTTT | CASSLLSGYTGELFF
TRBJ1-5 | TRBV4-3 | . | . | TGCGCCAGCAGCCAAGATCGGGGGGGCGGGGATCAGCCCCAGCATTTT | CASSQDRGGGDQPQHF
TRBJ1-1 | TRBV29-1 | . | . | TGCAGCGTTGAAAACTTGAACACTGAAGCTTTCTTT | CSVENLNTEAFF
TRBJ2-5 | TRBV5-8 | . | . | TGTGCCAGCAGCCGGCTCCAGGTTAAAGAGACCCAGTACTTC | CASSRLQVKETQYF
TRBJ2-6 | TRBV25-1 | . | . | TGTGCCAGCAGTGAATTTGGGGGCGCGAGCTCTGGGGCCAACGTCCTGACTTTC | CASSEFGGASSGANVLTF
TRBJ1-1 | TRBV18 | . | . | TGTGCCAGCTCACCCACTAAACGTTCCAACACTGAAGCTTTCTTT | CASSPTKRSNTEAFF
TRBJ1-5 | TRBV19 | few | . | TGTGCCAGTAGGACCCGGGAATTCGTTTATCAGCCCCAGCATTTT | CASRTREFVYQPQHF
TRBJ1-1 | TRBV18 | . | TRBD1 | TGTGCCAGCTCACAGGACAGGACCAACACTGAAGCTTTCTTT | CASSQDRTNTEAFF
TRBJ2-3 | TRBV7-2 | . | TRBD1 | TGTGCCAGCAGCATCAACAGGGGGTCAACAGATACGCAGTATTTT | CASSINRGSTDTQYF
TRBJ2-3 | TRBV7-9 | . | TRBD1 | TGTGCCAGCAGCTTCACAGGGGGCGCGGATACGCAGTATTTT | CASSFTGGADTQYF
TRBJ2-7 | TRBV4-1 | . | . | TGCGCCAGCAGCCAAGGGAGGGGGGGGAGAGGTTACGAGCAGTACTTC | CASSQGRGGRGYEQYF
TRBJ2-2 | TRBV19 | . | . | TGTGCCAGTAGCGTCGAGGTCGGGGAGCTGTTTTTT | CASSVEVGELFF
TRBJ2-7 | TRBV5-4 | . | TRBD1 | TGTGCCAGCAGCCTGGGACAGGGGAAGGCCTACGAGCAGTACTTC | CASSLGQGKAYEQYF
TRBJ2-3 | TRBV5-6 | few | . | TGTGCCAGCAGCTTGTTCGTAGTCTCTACAGATACGCAGTATTTT | CASSLFVVSTDTQYF
TRBJ1-1 | TRBV6-1 | . | . | TGTGCCAGCAGCCCGCAGGGGAACACTGAAGCTTTCTTT | CASSPQGNTEAFF
TRBJ1-5 | TRBV21-1 | . | . | TGTGCCAGCAGCAAAGCGGGGACAGAGGGCTTTCAGCCCCAGCATTTT | CASSKAGTEGFQPQHF
TRBJ2-5 | TRBV7-3 | once | TRBD2 | TGTGCCAGCAGCTTGAAGCCCCGGGGGGGCGTTGAGACCCAGTACTTC | CASSLKPRGGVETQYF
TRBJ2-1 | TRBV18 | . | . | TGTGCCAGCTCACCACAAACTAGTTCAAATGAGCAGTTCTTC | CASSPQTSSNEQFF
TRBJ1-1 | TRBV12-5 | . | . | TGTGCTAGTGGTTTAGATAGACAGACCGACACTGAAGCTTTCTTT | CASGLDRQTDTEAFF
TRBJ1-2 | TRBV4-2 | few | . | TGTGCCAGCAGCCAAGATAGCCCGGTGGTGCGTGGTGGCTACACCTTC | CASSQDSPVVRGGYTF
TRBJ2-7 | TRBV6-5 | . | TRBD1 | TGTGCCAGCAGTTACGGGACAGATTACGAGCAGTACTTC | CASSYGTDYEQYF
TRBJ1-2 | TRBV9 | . | . | TGTGCCAGCAGCACTACCGGGACACTTGGCTACACCTTC | CASSTTGTLGYTF
TRBJ1-2 | TRBV6-6 | . | TRBD1 | TGTGCCAGCAGACCGGGACAGATCTATGGCTACACCTTC | CASRPGQIYGYTF
TRBJ2-7 | TRBV29-1 | . | TRBD1 | TGCAGCGTCACCACTGACTGGGTCCAGGGGGCCTACGAGCAGTACTTC | CSVTTDWVQGAYEQYF
TRBJ2-1 | TRBV7-7 | once | . | TGTGCCAGCAGCTTAATAGCCAATGAGCAGTTCTTC | CASSLIANEQFF
TRBJ2-2 | TRBV7-9 | . | TRBD2 | TGTGCCAGCAGCGCCTTCTCGGGGGGTAACACCGGGGAGCTGTTTTTT | CASSAFSGGNTGELFF
TRBJ2-3 | TRBV4-2 | . | . | TGTGCCAGCAGCCAGCGGGATGGCGAGGGCACAGATACGCAGTATTTT | CASSQRDGEGTDTQYF
TRBJ2-7 | TRBV7-8 | once | TRBD2 | TGTGCCAGCAGCCCGGGACTAGCGGGAGGTTTTTGGTACTTC | CASSPGLAGGFWYF
TRBJ1-6 | TRBV27 | . | . | TGTGCCAGCAGTTTCCCGGGGAGCCCCCTCCACTTT | CASSFPGSPLHF
TRBJ2-7 | TRBV4-1 | medium-sized | . | TGCGCCAGCAGCCAAGTGGCAGAGGGGGTGGGGCAGGGCTCCGAGCAGTACTTC | CASSQVAEGVGQGSEQYF
TRBJ2-1 | TRBV7-8 | . | . | TGTGCCAGCAGCTTAATTCTAGCCCCTTCGGGAAACAATGAGCAGTTCTTC | CASSLILAPSGNNEQFF
TRBJ1-1 | TRBV19 | few | . | TGTGCCACCCGAGGACAGCCGAACACTGAAGCTTTCTTT | CATRGQPNTEAFF
TRBJ1-2 | TRBV30 | . | . | TGTGCCTGTGTTTGGGCCGGCCGCGTTGAGTATGGCTACACCTTC | CACVWAGRVEYGYTF
TRBJ2-1 | TRBV7-2 | once | TRBD2 | TGTGCCAGCAAGTCTGGCGGGGGCAATGAGCAGTTCTTC | CASKSGGGNEQFF
TRBJ2-1 | TRBV28 | . | TRBD2 | TGTGCCAGCAGTTTAAGCCTAGCGGGGGGGTGGACCTACAATGAGCAGTTCTTC | CASSLSLAGGWTYNEQFF
TRBJ1-2 | TRBV14 | . | TRBD1 | TGTGCCAGCAGCCGACTCAGCAGGGGGACACGGACTACTAACTATGGCTACACCTTC | CASSRLSRGTRTTNYGYTF
TRBJ2-5 | TRBV4-1 | once | . | TGCGCCAGCAGCCAACCCCGGGAGAAGAGAACCCAGTACTTC | CASSQPREKRTQYF
TRBJ1-2 | TRBV30 | . | TRBD1 | TGTGCCTGGAGTGCGGAGGGGGCGTCTGGCTACACCTTC | CAWSAEGASGYTF
TRBJ2-1 | TRBV12-5 | . | TRBD2 | TGTGCTAGTGGTGAACAAGCGGGGCTTCAGTTCTTC | CASGEQAGLQFF
TRBJ2-7 | TRBV9 | . | . | TGTGCCAGCAGCGCGGGCTACGAGCAGTACTTC | CASSAGYEQYF
TRBJ2-1 | TRBV6-5 | . | TRBD2 | TGTGCCAGCAGTTATCAGCGGGGGGGCCATGAGCAGTTCTTC | CASSYQRGGHEQFF